This T cell receptor beta chain stems from a study of type 1 and type 2 diabetes patients. With regard to this clonotype: Antigen: not known.

The PCR template was genomic DNA. A primer set of 30 forward and 13 reverse primers amplified the CDR3. TCRdb re-derived calls from the multiplex PCR reads in MiXCR, one entry per CDR3 protein. Among 270,000 or so distinct CDR3 sequences listed, more than 40% were seen once. This CDR3 region has 12 residues. Germline CDR1 is SNHLY and CDR2 is FYNNEI. V was pared by 3 bases and J by 2 bases, with 5 bases between. Study observations and caveats: Type 2 diabetes and control V and J usage correlated highly, approximately 0.97. In type 2 diabetes, highly-expanded CD4+ clones took a median around 4% of reads.

Roughly 10 milliliters of peripheral blood were drawn from each donor. The origin of this receptor is a man aged 18 to 30 with type 2 diabetes. The V and J genes are TRBV2 and TRBJ2-7, with D unresolved. The sequenced sample was peripheral blood mononuclear cells (PBMCs). CDR3 nucleotides: TGTGCCAGCAGTGAGGCGGCCTACGAGCAGTACTTC. It translates to CASSEAAYEQYF.